Listed below are T cell receptor beta chains from one sample, sequenced in a study of cytomegalovirus exposure and HLA in healthy donors. Assay used: immunoSEQ multiplex PCR; TCRdb lists only in-frame clones, some missing. The sample holds tens of thousands of clones; 9.5% to 13% are singletons and the top ten take more than 20%. The sample comprised PBMCs. The receptors stem from a man aged 55 to 70 in good health and CMV-seropositive. The CDR3 runs from the conserved cysteine through the conserved F or W. D genes are given only for firm matches. A row's size may be missing; if present it is once, few, many or a size class.

cdr3_nt: TGCGCCAGCAGCTTGGGAGGCAGAGATAATGAAAAACTGTTTTTT
cdr3_aa: CASSLGGRDNEKLFF
clone_size: few
d_call: NA
v_call: TRBV5-1
j_call: TRBJ1-4

cdr3_nt: TGCAGCGTTCTAAGCGGGACAGGGGCGGCCGGGGAGCTGTTTTTT
cdr3_aa: CSVLSGTGAAGELFF
clone_size: NA
d_call: TRBD1
v_call: TRBV29-1
j_call: TRBJ2-2

cdr3_nt: TGTGCCAGCAGTCAAGTTAGCGGGTTCGACACCGGGGAGCTGTTTTTT
cdr3_aa: CASSQVSGFDTGELFF
clone_size: NA
d_call: TRBD2
v_call: TRBV4-2
j_call: TRBJ2-2

cdr3_nt: TGTGCCAGCAGGGGCAACTACGAGCAGTACTTC
cdr3_aa: CASRGNYEQYF
clone_size: NA
d_call: NA
v_call: TRBV28
j_call: TRBJ2-7

cdr3_nt: TGTGCCAGCAGTTTTCGGACAGGAAGGGGCACTGAAGCTTTCTTT
cdr3_aa: CASSFRTGRGTEAFF
clone_size: few
d_call: TRBD1
v_call: TRBV27
j_call: TRBJ1-1

cdr3_nt: TGTGCCAGCAGCTTCTGGGACAGGGGGAATGGCTACACCTTC
cdr3_aa: CASSFWDRGNGYTF
clone_size: few
d_call: TRBD1
v_call: TRBV5-6
j_call: TRBJ1-2

cdr3_nt: TGTGCCAGCAGCTCGAGTCAGCGGGAGGGCCCAGATACGCAGTATTTT
cdr3_aa: CASSSSQREGPDTQYF
clone_size: NA
d_call: TRBD2
v_call: TRBV11-3
j_call: TRBJ2-3

cdr3_nt: TGTGCCAGCAGCTCTTTGACGGGCCAAGAGACCCAGTACTTC
cdr3_aa: CASSSLTGQETQYF
clone_size: NA
d_call: NA
v_call: TRBV28
j_call: TRBJ2-5

cdr3_nt: TGTGCCACCAGCAGAGATATCGGCAGGGTCCCTTCCGAGCAGTACTTC
cdr3_aa: CATSRDIGRVPSEQYF
clone_size: NA
d_call: NA
v_call: TRBV15
j_call: TRBJ2-7

cdr3_nt: TGTGCTAGCAGCTTAGGAACCAGCGCAGATACGCAGTATTTT
cdr3_aa: CASSLGTSADTQYF
clone_size: NA
d_call: NA
v_call: TRBV7-7
j_call: TRBJ2-3

cdr3_nt: TGTGCCTGGAGTCTTGACAGTTACTATGGCTACACCTTC
cdr3_aa: CAWSLDSYYGYTF
clone_size: few
d_call: NA
v_call: TRBV30
j_call: TRBJ1-2

cdr3_nt: TGTGCCAGCACCCGGACAGGGGGAGTCTGGGAGACCCAGTACTTC
cdr3_aa: CASTRTGGVWETQYF
clone_size: few
d_call: TRBD1
v_call: TRBV6-5
j_call: TRBJ2-5

cdr3_nt: TGTGCCAGCAGTGATCGGGAGACCCAGTACTTC
cdr3_aa: CASSDRETQYF
clone_size: NA
d_call: NA
v_call: TRBV2
j_call: TRBJ2-5

cdr3_nt: TGTGCCAGTAGTCCTAGCCCGAACACCGGGGAGCTGTTTTTT
cdr3_aa: CASSPSPNTGELFF
clone_size: few
d_call: NA
v_call: TRBV19
j_call: TRBJ2-2

cdr3_nt: TGTGCCAGTAAGCGAACTAGTGAAGCCGAGCAGTACTTC
cdr3_aa: CASKRTSEAEQYF
clone_size: few
d_call: NA
v_call: TRBV19
j_call: TRBJ2-7

cdr3_nt: TGTGCCAGTGACCGGGGAAATCAGCCCCAGCATTTT
cdr3_aa: CASDRGNQPQHF
clone_size: NA
d_call: NA
v_call: TRBV19
j_call: TRBJ1-5

cdr3_nt: TGTGCCAGCACCCCGGGGGGGGATGAAAAACTGTTTTTT
cdr3_aa: CASTPGGDEKLFF
clone_size: few
d_call: NA
v_call: TRBV28
j_call: TRBJ1-4

cdr3_nt: TGCGCCAGCAGCCGCGTCAGGGGAGTCAATGAGCAGTTCTTC
cdr3_aa: CASSRVRGVNEQFF
clone_size: few
d_call: NA
v_call: TRBV5-1
j_call: TRBJ2-1

cdr3_nt: TGCAGCGTTGGGTCTCCGATTAGCGGGAGGAATGAGCAGTTCTTC
cdr3_aa: CSVGSPISGRNEQFF
clone_size: few
d_call: TRBD2
v_call: TRBV29-1
j_call: TRBJ2-1

cdr3_nt: TGTGCCAGCAGCGATCGGACTAGCGGAAACACAGATACGCAGTATTTT
cdr3_aa: CASSDRTSGNTDTQYF
clone_size: NA
d_call: TRBD2
v_call: TRBV7-8
j_call: TRBJ2-3

cdr3_nt: TGTGCCAGCCCCTCCAAACAGTCCGGGACAGGGGGAAATCAGCCCCAGCATTTT
cdr3_aa: CASPSKQSGTGGNQPQHF
clone_size: many
d_call: TRBD1
v_call: TRBV14
j_call: TRBJ1-5

cdr3_nt: TGTGCCATCAGTGAGTCCGGCCCAGGGATCTATGGCTACACCTTC
cdr3_aa: CAISESGPGIYGYTF
clone_size: few
d_call: NA
v_call: TRBV10-3
j_call: TRBJ1-2

cdr3_nt: TGTGCCAGCAGTGCGACTAGCGGGGGGGCCGGGACCGGGGAGCTGTTTTTT
cdr3_aa: CASSATSGGAGTGELFF
clone_size: few
d_call: TRBD2
v_call: TRBV6-1
j_call: TRBJ2-2

cdr3_nt: TGTGCCAGCTCCGAAGACAGCGGGTGGAGGGGGGGGACCCAGTACTTC
cdr3_aa: CASSEDSGWRGGTQYF
clone_size: few
d_call: NA
v_call: TRBV7-2
j_call: TRBJ2-5

cdr3_nt: TGTGCCAGCAGTTTATCTCCAGTAGATACGCAGTATTTT
cdr3_aa: CASSLSPVDTQYF
clone_size: NA
d_call: NA
v_call: TRBV27
j_call: TRBJ2-3

cdr3_nt: TGTGCCAGCTCACCAGGGACAGGGGGCGCGGCCAAAAACATTCAGTACTTC
cdr3_aa: CASSPGTGGAAKNIQYF
clone_size: many
d_call: TRBD1
v_call: TRBV18
j_call: TRBJ2-4

cdr3_nt: TGTGCCAGCAGCTCCCAACAAGCTAGCGGATACAATGAGCAGTTCTTC
cdr3_aa: CASSSQQASGYNEQFF
clone_size: few
d_call: TRBD2
v_call: TRBV7-9
j_call: TRBJ2-1

cdr3_nt: TGTGCCAGTAGTATGGGGCAAAACTCCTACGAGCAGTACTTC
cdr3_aa: CASSMGQNSYEQYF
clone_size: many
d_call: NA
v_call: TRBV19
j_call: TRBJ2-7

cdr3_nt: TGTGCCAGCTCAATCTCAGATGGCGAGCAGTACTTC
cdr3_aa: CASSISDGEQYF
clone_size: NA
d_call: NA
v_call: TRBV18
j_call: TRBJ2-7

cdr3_nt: TGTGCCAGCAGCCCAGACAGGGGCCCCATTAATCAGCCCCAGCATTTT
cdr3_aa: CASSPDRGPINQPQHF
clone_size: few
d_call: TRBD1
v_call: TRBV7-6
j_call: TRBJ1-5

cdr3_nt: TGTGCCAGCTCGCAACTTAATTCACCCCTCCACTTT
cdr3_aa: CASSQLNSPLHF
clone_size: NA
d_call: NA
v_call: TRBV18
j_call: TRBJ1-6

cdr3_nt: TGTGCCACCAGCAGAAGACTAGCGGGAGACATAGATACACAGTATTTT
cdr3_aa: CATSRRLAGDIDTQYF
clone_size: few
d_call: TRBD2
v_call: TRBV15
j_call: TRBJ2-3

cdr3_nt: TGTGCCAGCAGTCAGGCTCCGAACACCGGGGAGCTGTTTTTT
cdr3_aa: CASSQAPNTGELFF
clone_size: few
d_call: NA
v_call: TRBV6-5
j_call: TRBJ2-2

cdr3_nt: TGTGCCAGCAGCTTCGGTATAGGGGGCGGCAATCAGCCCCAGCATTTT
cdr3_aa: CASSFGIGGGNQPQHF
clone_size: NA
d_call: TRBD1
v_call: TRBV9
j_call: TRBJ1-5

cdr3_nt: TGCGCCAGCAGCCCCTGGGGCAGCGCGAACACCGGGGAGCTGTTTTTT
cdr3_aa: CASSPWGSANTGELFF
clone_size: NA
d_call: NA
v_call: TRBV5-1
j_call: TRBJ2-2

cdr3_nt: TGTGCCAGCAGCCTAACAGGGAGCGCTTTCTTT
cdr3_aa: CASSLTGSAFF
clone_size: NA
d_call: NA
v_call: TRBV7-2
j_call: TRBJ1-1

cdr3_nt: TGCAGCGTGAGAAAAAATTACGAGCAGTACTTC
cdr3_aa: CSVRKNYEQYF
clone_size: NA
d_call: NA
v_call: TRBV29-1
j_call: TRBJ2-7

cdr3_nt: TGTGCCAGTAGGCCGGGACAGGGACACATTCAGTACTTC
cdr3_aa: CASRPGQGHIQYF
clone_size: few
d_call: TRBD1
v_call: TRBV19
j_call: TRBJ2-4

cdr3_nt: TGTGCCTGGAGTTCCGGGGGACAGTTCTACGAGCAGTACTTC
cdr3_aa: CAWSSGGQFYEQYF
clone_size: NA
d_call: NA
v_call: TRBV30
j_call: TRBJ2-7

cdr3_nt: TGTGCCAGCAGTTTAACCGGGGGGGCTCTTTTTGAGCAGTTCTTC
cdr3_aa: CASSLTGGALFEQFF
clone_size: few
d_call: TRBD2
v_call: TRBV27
j_call: TRBJ2-1

cdr3_nt: TGTGCCAGCTCATCTCTCCAATTACAGGGGGCGCAGGACTATGGCTACACCTTC
cdr3_aa: CASSSLQLQGAQDYGYTF
clone_size: few
d_call: TRBD1
v_call: TRBV18
j_call: TRBJ1-2

cdr3_nt: TGTGCCAGCCTGCCAGACTCCTACGAGCAGTACTTC
cdr3_aa: CASLPDSYEQYF
clone_size: NA
d_call: NA
v_call: TRBV2
j_call: TRBJ2-7

cdr3_nt: TGTGCCAGCAGTGAACGGGAGGCCCTTCAAGAGACCCAGTACTTC
cdr3_aa: CASSEREALQETQYF
clone_size: NA
d_call: TRBD2
v_call: TRBV25-1
j_call: TRBJ2-5

cdr3_nt: TGTGCCTGGAGTAGGACTAGCGGGGTTAACACCGGGGAGCTGTTTTTT
cdr3_aa: CAWSRTSGVNTGELFF
clone_size: NA
d_call: TRBD2
v_call: TRBV30
j_call: TRBJ2-2

cdr3_nt: TGTGCCAGCAGGAGACCGGGACTAGCGGGAGGGGCATCCTACAATGAGCAGTTCTTC
cdr3_aa: CASRRPGLAGGASYNEQFF
clone_size: NA
d_call: TRBD2
v_call: TRBV28
j_call: TRBJ2-1

cdr3_nt: TGTGCCAGCAGCCCGACAGGATCTTCACCCCTCCACTTT
cdr3_aa: CASSPTGSSPLHF
clone_size: NA
d_call: NA
v_call: TRBV5-4
j_call: TRBJ1-6

cdr3_nt: TGTGCCAGCAGTTTATACCAGGGGTACTCTGGAAACACCATATATTTT
cdr3_aa: CASSLYQGYSGNTIYF
clone_size: NA
d_call: NA
v_call: TRBV28
j_call: TRBJ1-3

cdr3_nt: TGTGCCTGGAGTGCCTCGGGGGAAAAACTGTTTTTT
cdr3_aa: CAWSASGEKLFF
clone_size: NA
d_call: NA
v_call: TRBV30
j_call: TRBJ1-4

cdr3_nt: TGTGCCAGCAGCTCCTTAGCGGGAGACGAAGAGACCCAGTACTTC
cdr3_aa: CASSSLAGDEETQYF
clone_size: NA
d_call: TRBD2
v_call: TRBV7-9
j_call: TRBJ2-5

cdr3_nt: TGTGCCACGGCTAGCGGGAGGGCCCTCGCTGATACGCAGTATTTT
cdr3_aa: CATASGRALADTQYF
clone_size: few
d_call: TRBD2
v_call: TRBV14
j_call: TRBJ2-3

cdr3_nt: TGCAGCGTCGAGGGCCAGAACTATGGCTACACCTTC
cdr3_aa: CSVEGQNYGYTF
clone_size: few
d_call: NA
v_call: TRBV29-1
j_call: TRBJ1-2

cdr3_nt: TGTGCCAGCACCCTAGGGGCAGGGGGCAGCACTGAAGCTTTCTTT
cdr3_aa: CASTLGAGGSTEAFF
clone_size: NA
d_call: TRBD1
v_call: TRBV14
j_call: TRBJ1-1

cdr3_nt: TGTGCCAGCAGCCTGCCCATCTGGACAGGGAAACAGCCCCAGCATTTT
cdr3_aa: CASSLPIWTGKQPQHF
clone_size: NA
d_call: TRBD1
v_call: TRBV5-8
j_call: TRBJ1-5

cdr3_nt: TGCAGCGTTGAGTCGGACAGGGGGATCACAGATACGCAGTATTTT
cdr3_aa: CSVESDRGITDTQYF
clone_size: few
d_call: TRBD1
v_call: TRBV29-1
j_call: TRBJ2-3

cdr3_nt: TGTGCCAGCAGCTTAGGGCCCGATCAGCCCCAGCATTTT
cdr3_aa: CASSLGPDQPQHF
clone_size: few
d_call: NA
v_call: TRBV7-6
j_call: TRBJ1-5

cdr3_nt: TGTGCCAGCAGTTTCTACGCCGGCAATCAGCCCCAGCATTTT
cdr3_aa: CASSFYAGNQPQHF
clone_size: few
d_call: NA
v_call: TRBV27
j_call: TRBJ1-5

cdr3_nt: TGTGCCAGCAGCCAAGCAGGAGGCGACGAGCAGTACTTC
cdr3_aa: CASSQAGGDEQYF
clone_size: few
d_call: NA
v_call: TRBV14
j_call: TRBJ2-7

cdr3_nt: TGTGCCAGCGCTTTTTTAGCGGGGAATGAGCAGTTCTTC
cdr3_aa: CASAFLAGNEQFF
clone_size: few
d_call: TRBD2
v_call: TRBV5-8
j_call: TRBJ2-1

cdr3_nt: TGTGCCAGTAGTGGGCTCATCAATGAGCAGTTCTTC
cdr3_aa: CASSGLINEQFF
clone_size: NA
d_call: NA
v_call: TRBV19
j_call: TRBJ2-1

cdr3_nt: TGTGCCAGCAGCTTAGAGGTGCAGGGAGGCACTTACGAGCAGTACTTC
cdr3_aa: CASSLEVQGGTYEQYF
clone_size: NA
d_call: NA
v_call: TRBV11-1
j_call: TRBJ2-7